This T cell receptor (beta chain) was obtained from a study of cytomegalovirus exposure and HLA in healthy donors. Study-level background: HLA-typed donors were the source of about 85 million unique TCRs, which an early data release held. Study findings and constraints: As a later analysis showed, several of the most significant clusters appeared to be linked to common viral pathogens. Earlier analysis looked at TCR beta V segments, and most were productive about 87% or about 30% of the time.

J lost 3 bases, V lost 3 bases, and 2 bases had no gene match. The CDR3 extends over 14 amino acids. CDR1 is MNHEY, CDR2 SMNVEV, per germline (reference sequence). With regard to this clone: Its target is not known.

It was with 60 Vbeta and 13 Jbeta primers that the PCR ran. Per the study methods: There were around 80 million unique TCR beta chains by a later count, and some 10 million of them were shared. Some clones are missing from TCRdb's copy, which holds only in-frame ones; the method was immunoSEQ multiplex PCR. V and J calls and clone size are those listed in that table; D and trimming were worked out from the DNA. The ten top clones account for approximately 0.8%, within a sample of 150,000 to 200,000 clones. This rearrangement joins TRBV27 to TRBJ2-3, with 8 bases lining up with TRBD1. The clonotype originates from a woman between 18 and 30 years old in good health and CMV-seropositive. The sequenced material came from PBMCs. CDR3 DNA sequence: TGTGCCAGCAGTTTGAACAGGGGGACAGATACGCAGTATTTT. It translates to CASSLNRGTDTQYF.